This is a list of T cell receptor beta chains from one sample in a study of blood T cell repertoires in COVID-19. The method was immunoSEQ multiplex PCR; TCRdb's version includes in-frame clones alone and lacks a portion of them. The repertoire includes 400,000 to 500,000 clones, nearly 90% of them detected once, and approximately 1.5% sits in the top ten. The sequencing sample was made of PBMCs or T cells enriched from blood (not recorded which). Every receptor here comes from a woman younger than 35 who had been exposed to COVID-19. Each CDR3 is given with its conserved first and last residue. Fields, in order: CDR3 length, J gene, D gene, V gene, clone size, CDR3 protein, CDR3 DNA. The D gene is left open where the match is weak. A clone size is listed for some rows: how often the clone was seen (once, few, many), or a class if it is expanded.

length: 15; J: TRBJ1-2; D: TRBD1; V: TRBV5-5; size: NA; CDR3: CASSLGATGEDGYTF; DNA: TGTGCCAGCAGCTTGGGGGCGACAGGGGAGGATGGCTACACCTTC
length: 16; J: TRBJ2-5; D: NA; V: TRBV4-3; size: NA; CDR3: CASSQGSSSPGETQYF; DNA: TGCGCCAGCAGCCAAGGCTCTAGCTCCCCGGGGGAGACCCAGTACTTC
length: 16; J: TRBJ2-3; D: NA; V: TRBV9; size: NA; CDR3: CASSTGGGWDTDTQYF; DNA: TGTGCCAGCAGCACCGGAGGCGGATGGGACACAGATACGCAGTATTTT
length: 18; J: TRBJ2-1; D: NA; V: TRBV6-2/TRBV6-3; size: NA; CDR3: CASSYFIQGLISYNEQFF; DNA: TGTGCCAGCAGTTACTTCATTCAGGGCCTGATAAGCTACAATGAGCAGTTCTTC
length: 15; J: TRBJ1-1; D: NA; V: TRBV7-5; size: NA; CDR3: CVRSSWGTGDTEAFF; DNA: TGTGTCAGAAGCTCGTGGGGAACGGGGGACACTGAAGCTTTCTTT
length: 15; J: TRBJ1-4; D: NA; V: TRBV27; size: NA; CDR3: CARPSSGRYNEKLFF; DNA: TGTGCCAGACCTTCGTCCGGGAGATATAATGAAAAACTGTTTTTT
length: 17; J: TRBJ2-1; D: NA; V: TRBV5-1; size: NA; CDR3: CASSSRRGGGAYNEQFF; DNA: TGCGCCAGCAGCTCCCGAAGGGGGGGAGGGGCCTACAATGAGCAGTTCTTC
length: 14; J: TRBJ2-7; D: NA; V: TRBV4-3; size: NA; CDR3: CASSQEPLAYEQYF; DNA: TGCGCCAGCAGCCAAGAGCCCCTAGCCTACGAGCAGTACTTC
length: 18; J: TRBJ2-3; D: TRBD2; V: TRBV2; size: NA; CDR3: CASSDSPGTRFVTDTQYF; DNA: TGTGCCAGCAGTGACTCGCCCGGGACTAGATTTGTGACAGATACGCAGTATTTT
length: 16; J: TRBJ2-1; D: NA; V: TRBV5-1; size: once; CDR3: CASSQGVGSLENEQFF; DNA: TGCGCCAGCAGCCAAGGGGTCGGGAGTCTTGAGAATGAGCAGTTCTTC